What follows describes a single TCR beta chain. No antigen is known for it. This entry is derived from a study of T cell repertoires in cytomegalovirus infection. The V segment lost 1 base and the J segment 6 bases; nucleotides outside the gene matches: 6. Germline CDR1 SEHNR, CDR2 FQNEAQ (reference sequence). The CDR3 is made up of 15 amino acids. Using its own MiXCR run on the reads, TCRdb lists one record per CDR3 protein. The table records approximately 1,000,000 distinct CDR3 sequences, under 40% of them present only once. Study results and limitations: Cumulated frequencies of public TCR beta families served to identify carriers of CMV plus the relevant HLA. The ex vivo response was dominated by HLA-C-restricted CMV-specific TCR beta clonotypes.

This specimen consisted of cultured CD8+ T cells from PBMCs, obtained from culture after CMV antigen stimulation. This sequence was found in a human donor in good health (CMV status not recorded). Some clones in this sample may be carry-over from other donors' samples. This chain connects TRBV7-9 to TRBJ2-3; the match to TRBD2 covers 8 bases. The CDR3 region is CASSLGTSPSDTQYF. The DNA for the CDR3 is TGTGCCAGCAGCTTAGGGACTAGCCCGAGCGATACGCAGTATTTT.